This TCR beta chain originates from a study of cytomegalovirus exposure and HLA in healthy donors (dated by TCRdb to about 2017). Regarding the complete study: In an earlier analysis of approximately 500 of the donors, approximately 260 Gb of sequence data and 117 million unique TCR beta sequences from roughly 190 million T cells were reported. Among the approximately 420 genotyped donors, around 81% belonged to the genetic ancestry cluster associated with self-reported Caucasian donors. The T cell repertoires of 666 subjects were profiled by immunosequencing and related to cytomegalovirus serostatus. The study aimed to test whether cataloging public T cell receptors could reveal signatures of past pathogen exposure. HLA typing included class I and class II loci at four-digit resolution. Every repertoire in the discovery cohort had been generated on one and the same sequencing platform. The number of donors typed differed by locus, with 629-630 for A, B, C, DRB1 and DQB1, around 560 for DQA1, 600 to 610 for DPA1, and around 430 for DPB1. Genome-wide SNP genotypes for about 55% of the roughly 670 donors were used in a later genetic analysis, which treated that subset as a discovery cohort. To study patterns of TCR occurrence, a later analysis re-analyzed previously published TCR beta repertoires from 600 to 750 donors and added high-resolution HLA genotyping. A separate validation cohort of roughly 130 different subjects was used in addition to the 666-subject first cohort. Across about 380 genotyped donors of the cohort, an average of approximately 220,000 unique TCR beta nucleotide sequences per donor were sequenced, and 15% to 20% of those sequences were non-productive. To predict cytomegalovirus infection status, the study brought together high-throughput TCR immunosequencing, statistical association of individual TCRs with disease status, and machine learning. The later analysis used no new phenotypic data to find candidate immune exposures, relying instead on TCR beta sequences and their occurrence across donors. An early release covering roughly 640 HLA-typed donors comprised around 300 gigabases of sequencing data and 85 million to 100 million unique TCR sequences. Alongside the repertoire data, information on donor age, sex, ethnicity and CMV serostatus was compiled. In an earlier analysis of a few hundred of the donors, high-throughput TCR beta sequencing was used to judge whether each TCR beta V gene segment behaved as functional or pseudogenic. Several DR-DQ haplotypes were handled as single units for association and clustering because linkage in the cohort was strong. The paper's findings and limits, for the study overall: A further reported finding was that TCR beta sequences accurately predicted the HLA-A and HLA-B alleles for most subjects in the first cohort. The classifier was reported to diagnose cytomegalovirus status with high specificity and sensitivity in both the original cohort and the validation cohort. Strong co-occurrence of HLA alleles, especially DR and DQ, made assigning TCR associations to individual alleles difficult. Most CMV-associated TCR beta chains appeared to be HLA-restricted in a later analysis, and the HLA associations seemed to be driven largely by CMV exposure. HLA typing was unavailable for some donors at each locus, so association tests used only the typed subset. V-gene and J-gene trimming of TCR beta chains was associated with a missense DCLRE1C variant in a later genetic analysis, and the association was replicated in an independent cohort. In the study, around 150 TCR beta chains were listed as associated with cytomegalovirus. The authors suggested that the approach could potentially be extended to other disease states and immunological phenotypes. Presence/absence analyses assumed roughly uniform sequencing depth across donors, an assumption that may not hold. In a later analysis, the rate of TCR association differed among HLA loci, with DRB1 alleles having the most associated TCRs and HLA-C alleles having the fewest. In a later analysis, HLA-associated TCR beta chains were found to be more clonally expanded and to have lower generation probabilities than equally common non-associated chains. Most TCR sequences were seen in very few donors, while some public TCRs were found in many individuals. An earlier analysis of approximately 570 of the donors showed that most TCR beta V segments appeared in productive rearrangements either about 87% or about 30% of the time, which broadly matched IMGT annotations. Specific HLA alleles were associated with over 15,000 TCR beta sequences at a false discovery rate of 0.05 in a later analysis. The sequencing pipeline was judged likely to have produced a cluster of highly shared sequence variants as a technical artifact. Several of the top co-occurrence clusters appeared to be linked to parvovirus B19, influenza, CMV and Epstein-Barr virus, according to a later analysis. The earlier analysis of about 600 of the donors excluded about 16 rarely observed V segments, including chromosome 9 orphons, because counts were too low. Correlated functional status among segregating V segments might reflect linkage disequilibrium, but an unknown experimental factor could not be ruled out. The 87-base-pair reads could not distinguish some IMGT-functional V segments, including TRBV6-2 and TRBV6-3, so those segments were excluded. In this cohort, only TCR beta chains were sequenced, and detectable features were limited by the absence of alpha or paired-chain data. In a later genetic analysis, fewer N-insertions in productive TCRs were reported among donors in an Asian-associated ancestry cluster than the roughly 700-donor mean. The only immune exposure information available for the cohort was CMV serostatus. In vitro tests confirmed that a few of the cytomegalovirus-associated TCR beta chains recognize cytomegalovirus antigens.

The cohort comprised fewer than 700 healthy bone marrow donors. At the time of sampling, every cohort member was nominally healthy, though immune exposures that went unrecorded were likely present. The donor was CMV seropositive and belonged to the group of about 290 seropositive cohort members. Each donor provided a peripheral blood sample, and peripheral blood mononuclear cells were used for TCR beta sequencing. Genomic DNA extraction from the blood cell samples was performed with the Qiagen DNeasy Blood Extraction Kit. The CDR3 goes from the cysteine to the phenylalanine over 16 residues. The entry retains the CDR3 DNA only, 48 bases that are in frame from base 1. Trimming removed 3 bases from V and 2 bases from J; the gene matches leave 9 bases unexplained. The germline V gene specifies SGHRS as CDR1 and YFSETQ as CDR2. Preparation of the library involved the immunoSEQ multiplex PCR assay. The multiplex PCR relied on a mix of 60 forward primers for TCR Vbeta segments and 13 reverse primers for TCR Jbeta segments. The CDR3 region of rearranged TCR beta genes was amplified from genomic DNA by a multiplex PCR assay. Amplified TCR beta libraries were sequenced as 87-base-pair reads on the Illumina HiSeq System. For the original study's pipeline: In a later analysis, approximately 74 million unique TCR beta chains were counted across the 690 or so repertoires, and roughly 11 million of these chains were shared by at least two donors. Raw reads were error-corrected and collapsed into unique sequences by a nearest-neighbor algorithm in which closely related sequences were merged to remove PCR and sequencing errors. CDR3 sequences were aligned to IMGT reference sequences to assign V, D and J gene segments. For a sequence to be retained, a match of at least six nucleotides was required to both a V gene segment and a J gene segment. A rearrangement was called productive if the CDR3 had no stop codons and remained in frame with V and J, and every other rearrangement was called non-productive. Following IMGT convention, CDR3 was defined as the stretch from the second conserved V-encoded cysteine up to the conserved J-encoded phenylalanine. The earlier analysis of a few hundred of the donors excluded any sequence lacking an unambiguous match to a single V gene segment. An earlier analysis of approximately 590 of the donors classified V segments as functional when productive rearrangements were above 56.7% and as segregating when the standard deviation between donors was above 5%. To diagnose cytomegalovirus status from the catalog of TCR beta chain sequences, a statistical classification framework was built. In a later analysis, TCR nucleotide sequences were compared against IMGT/GENE-DB human TR gene sequences so that V and J genes could be assigned. In a later analysis, CDR3 sequences and most-parsimonious VDJ recombination scenarios were assigned using the TCRdist pipeline. In a later analysis, every TCR beta chain was defined by the combination of its CDR3 amino acid sequence and its V-gene family, and reads without a unique V-gene family were dropped. In a later analysis, 500 to 700 highly shared, low-generation-probability nucleotide sequences were removed to address suspected cross-contamination and a sequencing artifact. A later analysis calculated a clonal expansion index for each public chain from normalized within-repertoire ranks of inferred template counts. Generation probabilities in a later analysis came from a VDJ recombination model fitted to out-of-frame rearrangements, and those results were checked against IGoR. A later analysis scored TCR-TCR, TCR-HLA and TCR-CMV co-occurrence with hypergeometric tests, applying a repertoire-size bias correction to TCR pairs. In a later analysis, false discovery rates were estimated by permuting HLA or CMV assignments 20 times. In a later analysis, co-occurring TCRs were grouped with DBSCAN, and TCRdist sequence similarity was added when clustering was performed within HLA-allele-positive subsets. For co-occurrence clustering, repertoires with fewer than 30,000 or more than 120,000 public chains were excluded, along with four to six repertoires with anomalous nucleotide sharing. TCRdb provides this immuneACCESS table in a form limited to in-frame rearrangements. Some clones are lacking; in checked studies, under half of them reflect an unresolved V gene, and why the rest are absent is not known. V and J calls and clone size are as listed in that table; D and trimming were resolved from the DNA. The sample data list 65,000 to 95,000 clones, and about 79% of these were observed just once. The ten largest make up less than 7% of the sample.

As concerns this clone: It lacks a known antigen. Qualities for individual bases were not recorded, and no much larger clone is one base off.

The sequence was collected from a male donor in good health and CMV-seropositive. The chain uses TRBV5-1 and TRBJ2-7, and 9 junctional nucleotides match TRBD1. Material for sequencing was PBMCs. The nucleotide sequence is TGCGCCAGCAGCTCGGAGGGGTGGGACAGGGCCTACGAGCAGTACTTC. This codes for CASSSEGWDRAYEQYF. The CDR3 plus the reference TRBV5-1 and TRBJ2-7 genes for the other parts give the full variable domain: KAGVTQTPRYLIKTRGQQVTLSCSPISGHRSVSWYQQTPGQGLQFLFEYFSETQRNKGNFPGRFSGRQFSNSRSEMNVSTLELGDSALYLCASSSEGWDRAYEQYFGPGTRLTVT.